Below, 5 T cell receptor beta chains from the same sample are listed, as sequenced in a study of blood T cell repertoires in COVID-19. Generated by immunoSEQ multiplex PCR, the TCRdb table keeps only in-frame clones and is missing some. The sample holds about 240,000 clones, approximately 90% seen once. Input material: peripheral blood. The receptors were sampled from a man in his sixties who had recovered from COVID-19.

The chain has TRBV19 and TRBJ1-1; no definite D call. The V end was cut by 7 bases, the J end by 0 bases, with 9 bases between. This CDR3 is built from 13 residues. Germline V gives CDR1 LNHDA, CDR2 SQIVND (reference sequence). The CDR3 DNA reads TGTGCCAGTATCCCGAACATGAACACTGAAGCTTTCTTT. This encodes CASIPNMNTEAFF.

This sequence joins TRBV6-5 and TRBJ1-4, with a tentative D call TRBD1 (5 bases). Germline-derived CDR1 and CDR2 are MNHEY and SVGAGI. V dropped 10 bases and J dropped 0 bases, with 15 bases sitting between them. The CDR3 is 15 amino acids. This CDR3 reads CATSRASSTNEKLFF. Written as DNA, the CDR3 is TGTGCCACCTCCAGGGCTTCCTCAACTAATGAAAAACTGTTTTTT.

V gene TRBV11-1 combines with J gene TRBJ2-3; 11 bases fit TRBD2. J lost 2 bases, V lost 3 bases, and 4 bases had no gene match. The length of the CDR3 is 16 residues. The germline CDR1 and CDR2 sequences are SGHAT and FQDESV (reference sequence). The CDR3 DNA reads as TGTGCCAGCAGCTTTGTAGCGGGGGGGCCCACAGATACGCAGTATTTT. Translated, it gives CASSFVAGGPTDTQYF.

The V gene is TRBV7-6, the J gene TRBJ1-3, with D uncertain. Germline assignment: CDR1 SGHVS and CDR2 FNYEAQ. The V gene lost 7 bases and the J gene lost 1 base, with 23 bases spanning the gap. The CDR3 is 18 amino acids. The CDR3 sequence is CASTALLLRERSGNTIYF. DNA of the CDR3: TGTGCCAGCACCGCCTTGCTGCTGCGGGAGAGGTCTGGAAACACCATATATTTT.

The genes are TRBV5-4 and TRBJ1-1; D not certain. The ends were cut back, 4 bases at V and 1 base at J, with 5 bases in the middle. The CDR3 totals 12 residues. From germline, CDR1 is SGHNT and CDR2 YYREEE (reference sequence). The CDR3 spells CASSPGNTEAFF. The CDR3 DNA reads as TGTGCCAGCAGCCCGGGGAACACTGAAGCTTTCTTT.